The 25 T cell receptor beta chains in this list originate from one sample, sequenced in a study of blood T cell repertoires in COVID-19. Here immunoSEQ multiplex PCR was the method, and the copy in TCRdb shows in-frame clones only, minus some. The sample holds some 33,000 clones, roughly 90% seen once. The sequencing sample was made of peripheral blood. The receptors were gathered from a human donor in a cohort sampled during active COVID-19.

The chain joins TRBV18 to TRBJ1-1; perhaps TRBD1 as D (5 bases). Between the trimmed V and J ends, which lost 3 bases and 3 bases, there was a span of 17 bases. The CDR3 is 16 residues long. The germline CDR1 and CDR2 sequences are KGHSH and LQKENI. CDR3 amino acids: CASSPRRRGFDTEAFF. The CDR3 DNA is TGTGCCAGCTCACCGAGGCGGCGGGGGTTCGACACTGAAGCTTTCTTT.

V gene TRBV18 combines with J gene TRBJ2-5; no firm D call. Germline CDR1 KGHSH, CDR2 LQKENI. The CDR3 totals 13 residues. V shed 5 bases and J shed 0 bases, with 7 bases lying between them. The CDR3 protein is CASSSRHQETQYF. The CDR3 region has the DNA TGTGCCAGCTCATCGCGTCACCAAGAGACCCAGTACTTC.

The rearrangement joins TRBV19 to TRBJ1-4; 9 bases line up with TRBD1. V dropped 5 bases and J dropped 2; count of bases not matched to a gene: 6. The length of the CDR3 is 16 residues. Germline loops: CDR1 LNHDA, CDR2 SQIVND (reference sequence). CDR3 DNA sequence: TGTGCCAGTAGTGTACAGGGGGCGCGTACTAATGAAAAACTGTTTTTT. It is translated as CASSVQGARTNEKLFF.

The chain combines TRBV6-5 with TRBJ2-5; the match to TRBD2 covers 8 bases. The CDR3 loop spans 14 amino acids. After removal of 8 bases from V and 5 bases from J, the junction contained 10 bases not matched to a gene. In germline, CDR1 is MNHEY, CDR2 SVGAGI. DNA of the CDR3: TGTGCCAGCTCCGGGACTAGAACTCGGGAGACCCAGTACTTC. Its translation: CASSGTRTRETQYF.

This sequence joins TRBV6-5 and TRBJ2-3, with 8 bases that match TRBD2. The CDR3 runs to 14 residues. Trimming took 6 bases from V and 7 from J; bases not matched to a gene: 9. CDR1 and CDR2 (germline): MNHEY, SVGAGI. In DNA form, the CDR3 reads TGTGCCAGCAGGACCGGGGGGGCCGGGAATACGCAGTATTTT. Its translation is CASRTGGAGNTQYF.

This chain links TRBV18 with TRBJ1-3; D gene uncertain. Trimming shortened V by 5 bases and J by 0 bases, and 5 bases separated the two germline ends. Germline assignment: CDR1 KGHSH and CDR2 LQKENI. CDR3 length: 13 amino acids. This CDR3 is CASSTYSGNTIYF. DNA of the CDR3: TGTGCCAGCTCAACTTACTCTGGAAACACCATATATTTT.

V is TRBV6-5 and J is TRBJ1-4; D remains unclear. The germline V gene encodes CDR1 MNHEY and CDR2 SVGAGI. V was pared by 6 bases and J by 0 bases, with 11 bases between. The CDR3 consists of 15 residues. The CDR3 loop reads CASSLTPATNEKLFF. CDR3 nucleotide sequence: TGTGCCAGCAGCCTCACGCCGGCAACTAATGAAAAACTGTTTTTT.

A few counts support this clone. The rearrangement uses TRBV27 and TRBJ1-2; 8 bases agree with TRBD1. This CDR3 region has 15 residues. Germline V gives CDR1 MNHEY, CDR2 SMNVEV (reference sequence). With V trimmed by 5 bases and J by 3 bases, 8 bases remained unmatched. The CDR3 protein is CASSDRGPVDYGYTF. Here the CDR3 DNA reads TGTGCCAGCAGTGACAGGGGACCCGTCGACTATGGCTACACCTTC.

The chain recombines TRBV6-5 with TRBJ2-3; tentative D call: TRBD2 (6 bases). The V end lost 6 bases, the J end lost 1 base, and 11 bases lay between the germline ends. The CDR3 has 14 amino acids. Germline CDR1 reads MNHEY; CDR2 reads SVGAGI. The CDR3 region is CASSGSGRTDTQYF. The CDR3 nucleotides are TGTGCCAGCAGCGGTAGCGGCCGCACAGATACGCAGTATTTT.

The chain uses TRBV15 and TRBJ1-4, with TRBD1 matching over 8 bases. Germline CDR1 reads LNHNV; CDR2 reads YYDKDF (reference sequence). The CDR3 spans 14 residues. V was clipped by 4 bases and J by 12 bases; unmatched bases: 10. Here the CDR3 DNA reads TGTGCCACCAGCAAGGGACAGGTCATCGGGGAACTGTTTTTT. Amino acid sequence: CATSKGQVIGELFF. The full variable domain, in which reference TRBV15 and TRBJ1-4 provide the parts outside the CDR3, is DAMVIQNPRYQVTQFGKPVTLSCSQTLNHNVMYWYQQKSSQAPKLLFHYYDKDFNNEADTPDNFQSRRPNTSFCFLDIRSPGLGDTAMYLCATSKGQVIGELFFGSGTQLSVL.

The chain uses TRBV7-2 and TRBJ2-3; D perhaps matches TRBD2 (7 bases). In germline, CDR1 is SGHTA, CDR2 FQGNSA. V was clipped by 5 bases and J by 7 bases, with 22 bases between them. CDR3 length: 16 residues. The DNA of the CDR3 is TGTGCCAGCAGCCCGCTGGGGCGGGGGCCGTCTTATACGCAGTATTTT. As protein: CASSPLGRGPSYTQYF. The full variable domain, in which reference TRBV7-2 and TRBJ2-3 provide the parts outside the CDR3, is GAGVSQSPSNKVTEKGKDVELRCDPISGHTALYWYRQSLGQGLEFLIYFQGNSAPDKSGLPSDRFSAERTGGSVSTLTIQRTQQEDSAVYLCASSPLGRGPSYTQYFGPGTRLTVL.

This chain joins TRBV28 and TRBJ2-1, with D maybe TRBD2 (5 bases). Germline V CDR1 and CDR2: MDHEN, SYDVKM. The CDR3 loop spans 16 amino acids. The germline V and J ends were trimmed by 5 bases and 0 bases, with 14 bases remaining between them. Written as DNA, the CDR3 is TGTGCCAGCAGTGAGACGGGGTACTACTCCTACAATGAGCAGTTCTTC. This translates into CASSETGYYSYNEQFF.

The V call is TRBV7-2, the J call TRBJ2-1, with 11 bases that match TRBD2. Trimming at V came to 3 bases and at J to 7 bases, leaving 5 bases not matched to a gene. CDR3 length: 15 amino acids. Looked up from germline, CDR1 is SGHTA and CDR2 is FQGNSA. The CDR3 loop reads CASSFLAGGSNEQFF. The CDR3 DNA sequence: TGTGCCAGCAGCTTCTTAGCGGGGGGGTCGAATGAGCAGTTCTTC.

The CDR3 loop reads CASSLGLQGSDTQYF. CDR3 in DNA: TGTGCCAGCAGCTTAGGCCTACAGGGTTCAGATACGCAGTATTTT. The chain combines TRBV7-9 with TRBJ2-3; TRBD1 might be the D (6 bases). The V gene lost 1 base and the J gene lost 4 bases, with 12 bases spanning the gap. This CDR3 is 15 amino acids long. Germline V CDR1 and CDR2: SEHNR, FQNEAQ (reference sequence). The full variable domain, rest sourced from reference TRBV7-9 and TRBJ2-3, is DTGVSQNPRHKITKRGQNVTFRCDPISEHNRLYWYRQTLGQGPEFLTYFQNEAQLEKSRLLSDRFSAERPKGSFSTLEIQRTEQGDSAMYLCASSLGLQGSDTQYFGPGTRLTVL.

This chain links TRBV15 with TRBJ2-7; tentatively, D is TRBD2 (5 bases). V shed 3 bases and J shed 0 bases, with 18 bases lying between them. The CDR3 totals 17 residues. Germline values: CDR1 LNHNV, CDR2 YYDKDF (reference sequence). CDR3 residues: CATSREGLALNSYEQYF. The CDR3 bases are TGTGCCACCAGCAGGGAAGGGCTAGCCTTAAACTCCTACGAGCAGTACTTC.

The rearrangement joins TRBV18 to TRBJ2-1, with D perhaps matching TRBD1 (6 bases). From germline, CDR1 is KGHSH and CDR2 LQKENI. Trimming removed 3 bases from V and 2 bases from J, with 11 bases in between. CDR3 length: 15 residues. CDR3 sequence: CASSPSRDTYNEQFF. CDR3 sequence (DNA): TGTGCCAGCTCACCGAGTAGGGACACCTACAATGAGCAGTTCTTC. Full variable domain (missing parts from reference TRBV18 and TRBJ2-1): NAGVMQNPRHLVRRRGQEARLRCSPMKGHSHVYWYRQLPEEGLKFMVYLQKENIIDESGMPKERFSAEFPKEGPSILRIQQVVRGDSAAYFCASSPSRDTYNEQFFGPGTRLTVL.

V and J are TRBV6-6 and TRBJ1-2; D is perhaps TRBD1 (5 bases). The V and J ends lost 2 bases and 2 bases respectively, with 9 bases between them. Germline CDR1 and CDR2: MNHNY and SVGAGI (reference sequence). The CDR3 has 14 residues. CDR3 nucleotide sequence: TGTGCCAGCAGTTACGGGGGGAAAAACTATGGCTACACCTTC. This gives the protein CASSYGGKNYGYTF.

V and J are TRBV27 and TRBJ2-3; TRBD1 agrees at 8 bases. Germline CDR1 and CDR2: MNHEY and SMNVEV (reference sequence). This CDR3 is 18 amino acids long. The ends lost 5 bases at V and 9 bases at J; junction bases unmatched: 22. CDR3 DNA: TGTGCCAGCAGTCACCTTTCTTCAGGGGGCGTGGGGTGGGAGACGCAGTATTTT. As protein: CASSHLSSGGVGWETQYF.

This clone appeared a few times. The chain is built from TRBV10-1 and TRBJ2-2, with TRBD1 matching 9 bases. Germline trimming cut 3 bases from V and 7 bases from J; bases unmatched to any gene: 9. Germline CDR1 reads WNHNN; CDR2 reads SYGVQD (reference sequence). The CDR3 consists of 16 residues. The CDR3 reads CASSDLGQGFGGELFF. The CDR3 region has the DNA TGCGCCAGCAGTGACTTGGGACAGGGATTTGGCGGGGAGCTGTTTTTT.

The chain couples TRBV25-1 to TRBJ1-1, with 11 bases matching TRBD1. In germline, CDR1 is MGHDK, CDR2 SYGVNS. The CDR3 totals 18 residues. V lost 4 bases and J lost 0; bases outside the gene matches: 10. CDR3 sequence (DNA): TGTGCCAGCAGTGGGACAGGGGGCCGGGGGGTTATGAACACTGAAGCTTTCTTT. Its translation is CASSGTGGRGVMNTEAFF. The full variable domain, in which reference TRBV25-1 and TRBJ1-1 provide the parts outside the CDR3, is EADIYQTPRYLVIGTGKKITLECSQTMGHDKMYWYQQDPGMELHLIHYSYGVNSTEKGDLSSESTVSRIRTEHFPLTLESARPSHTSQYLCASSGTGGRGVMNTEAFFGQGTRLTVV.

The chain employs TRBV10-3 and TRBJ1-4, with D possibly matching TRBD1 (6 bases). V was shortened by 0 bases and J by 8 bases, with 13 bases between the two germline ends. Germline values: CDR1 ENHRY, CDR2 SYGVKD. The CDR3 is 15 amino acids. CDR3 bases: TGTGCCATCAGTGAGTCAGGGGGAGAGGGAGAAAAACTGTTTTTT. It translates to CAISESGGEGEKLFF.

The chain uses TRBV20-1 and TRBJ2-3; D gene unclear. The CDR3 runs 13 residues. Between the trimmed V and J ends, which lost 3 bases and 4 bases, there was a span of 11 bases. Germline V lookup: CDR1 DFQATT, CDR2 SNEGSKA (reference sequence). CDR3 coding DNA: TGCAGTGCTAGTGAGCCCGGAGCAGATACGCAGTATTTT. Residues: CSASEPGADTQYF.

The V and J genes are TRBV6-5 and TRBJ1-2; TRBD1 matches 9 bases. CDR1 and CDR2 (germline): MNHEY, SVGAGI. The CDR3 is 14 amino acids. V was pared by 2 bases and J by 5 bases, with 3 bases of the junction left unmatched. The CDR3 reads CASSYRQGVYGYTF. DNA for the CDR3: TGTGCCAGCAGTTACCGACAGGGGGTATATGGCTACACCTTC.

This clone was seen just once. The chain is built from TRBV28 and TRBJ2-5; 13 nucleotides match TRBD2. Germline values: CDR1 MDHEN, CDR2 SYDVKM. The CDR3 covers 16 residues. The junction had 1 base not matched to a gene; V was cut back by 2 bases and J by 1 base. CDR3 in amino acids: CASSLTSGGGQETQYF. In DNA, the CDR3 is TGTGCCAGCAGTTTAACTAGCGGGGGGGGCCAAGAGACCCAGTACTTC.

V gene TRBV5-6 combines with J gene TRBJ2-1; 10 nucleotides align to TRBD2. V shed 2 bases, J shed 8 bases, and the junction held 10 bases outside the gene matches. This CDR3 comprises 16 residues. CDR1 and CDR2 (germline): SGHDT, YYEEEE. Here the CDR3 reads CASSLWGSGGADEQFF. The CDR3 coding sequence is TGTGCCAGCAGCTTATGGGGGAGCGGGGGGGCCGATGAGCAGTTCTTC.